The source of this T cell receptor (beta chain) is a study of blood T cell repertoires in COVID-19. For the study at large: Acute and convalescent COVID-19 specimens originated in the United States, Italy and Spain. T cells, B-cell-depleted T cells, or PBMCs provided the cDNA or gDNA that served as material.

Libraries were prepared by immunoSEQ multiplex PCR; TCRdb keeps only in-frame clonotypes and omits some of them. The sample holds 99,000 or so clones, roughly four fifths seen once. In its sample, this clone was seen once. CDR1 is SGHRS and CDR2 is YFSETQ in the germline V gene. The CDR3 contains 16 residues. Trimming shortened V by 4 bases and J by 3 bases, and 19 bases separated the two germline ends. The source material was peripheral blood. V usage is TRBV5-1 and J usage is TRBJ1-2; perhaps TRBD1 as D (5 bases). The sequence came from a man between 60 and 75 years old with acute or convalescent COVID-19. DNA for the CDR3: TGCGCCAGCAGCCCTGGGGCCGGACGGACCTACTATGGCTACACCTTC. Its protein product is CASSPGAGRTYYGYTF.